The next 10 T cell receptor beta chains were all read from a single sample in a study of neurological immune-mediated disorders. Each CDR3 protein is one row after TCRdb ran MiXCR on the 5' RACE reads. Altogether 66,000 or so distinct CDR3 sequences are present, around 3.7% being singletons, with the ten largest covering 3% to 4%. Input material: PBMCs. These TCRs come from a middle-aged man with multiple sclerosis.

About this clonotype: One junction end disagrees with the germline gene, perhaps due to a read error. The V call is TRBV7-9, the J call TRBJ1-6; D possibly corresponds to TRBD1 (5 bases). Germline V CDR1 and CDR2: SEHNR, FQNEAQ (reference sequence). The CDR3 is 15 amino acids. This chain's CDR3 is CASSSGGTWDSHLHF. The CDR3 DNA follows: TGTGCCAGCAGCTCCGGGGGGACCTGGGATTCACACCTCCACTTT.

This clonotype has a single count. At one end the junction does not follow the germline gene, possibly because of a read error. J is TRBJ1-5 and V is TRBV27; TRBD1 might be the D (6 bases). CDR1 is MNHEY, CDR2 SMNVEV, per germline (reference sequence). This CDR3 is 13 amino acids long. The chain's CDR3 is CASSPDRNKTQNF. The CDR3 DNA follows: TGTGCCAGCAGTCCCGACAGGAATAAGACCCAGAATTTT.

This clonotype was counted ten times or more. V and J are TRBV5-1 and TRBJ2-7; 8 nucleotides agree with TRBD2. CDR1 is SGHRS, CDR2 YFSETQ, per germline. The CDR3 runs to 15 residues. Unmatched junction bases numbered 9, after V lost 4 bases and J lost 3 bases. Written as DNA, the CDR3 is TGCGCCAGCAGCCCCGGGGGTAGCGGGATCTACGAGCAGTACTTC. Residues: CASSPGGSGIYEQYF.

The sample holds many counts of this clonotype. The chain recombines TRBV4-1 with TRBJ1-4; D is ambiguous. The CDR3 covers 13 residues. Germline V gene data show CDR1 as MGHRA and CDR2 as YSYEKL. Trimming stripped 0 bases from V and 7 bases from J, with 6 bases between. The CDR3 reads CASSQETAEKLFF. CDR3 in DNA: TGCGCCAGCAGCCAAGAGACTGCTGAAAAACTGTTTTTT.

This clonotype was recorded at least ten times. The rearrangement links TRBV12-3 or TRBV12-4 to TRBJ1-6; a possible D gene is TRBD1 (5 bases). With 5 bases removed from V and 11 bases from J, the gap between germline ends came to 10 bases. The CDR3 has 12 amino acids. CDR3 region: CASSAGLPPLHF. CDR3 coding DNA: TGTGCCAGCAGTGCAGGGTTGCCACCCCTCCACTTT.

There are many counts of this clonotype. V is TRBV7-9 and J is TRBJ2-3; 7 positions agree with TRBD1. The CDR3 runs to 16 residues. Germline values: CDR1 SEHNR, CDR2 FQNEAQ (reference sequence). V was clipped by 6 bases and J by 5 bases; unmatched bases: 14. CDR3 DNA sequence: TGTGCCAGCAGTCAGATCGAGAGACAGGGTGGAGATACGCAGTATTTT. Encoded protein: CASSQIERQGGDTQYF.

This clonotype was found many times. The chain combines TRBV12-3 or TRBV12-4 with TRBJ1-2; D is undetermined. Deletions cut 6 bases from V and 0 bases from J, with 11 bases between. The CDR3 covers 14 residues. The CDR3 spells CASRPTEPNYGYTF. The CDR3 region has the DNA TGTGCCAGCAGACCTACAGAGCCTAACTATGGCTACACCTTC.

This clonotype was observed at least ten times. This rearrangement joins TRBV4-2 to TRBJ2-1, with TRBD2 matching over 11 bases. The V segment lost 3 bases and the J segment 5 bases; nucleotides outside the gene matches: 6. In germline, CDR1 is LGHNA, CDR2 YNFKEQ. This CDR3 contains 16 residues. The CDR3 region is CASSQDGTSGHNEQFF. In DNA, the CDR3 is TGTGCCAGCAGCCAGGACGGGACTAGCGGCCACAATGAGCAGTTCTTC.

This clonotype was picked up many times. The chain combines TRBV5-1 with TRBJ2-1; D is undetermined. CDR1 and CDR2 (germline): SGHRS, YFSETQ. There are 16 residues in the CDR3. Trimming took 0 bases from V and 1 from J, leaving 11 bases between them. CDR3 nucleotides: TGCGCCAGCAGCTTGGATGGCCAGCGATCCTACAATGAGCAGTTCTTC. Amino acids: CASSLDGQRSYNEQFF.

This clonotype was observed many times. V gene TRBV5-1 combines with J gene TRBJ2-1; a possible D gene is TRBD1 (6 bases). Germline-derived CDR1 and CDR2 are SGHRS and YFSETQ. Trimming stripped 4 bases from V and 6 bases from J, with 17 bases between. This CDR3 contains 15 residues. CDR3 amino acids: CASSVYRDPLNEQFF. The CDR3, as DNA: TGCGCCAGCAGCGTCTACAGGGATCCCCTCAATGAGCAGTTCTTC. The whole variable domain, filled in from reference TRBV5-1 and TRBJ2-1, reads KAGVTQTPRYLIKTRGQQVTLSCSPISGHRSVSWYQQTPGQGLQFLFEYFSETQRNKGNFPGRFSGRQFSNSRSEMNVSTLELGDSALYLCASSVYRDPLNEQFFGPGTRLTVL.